Shown below are 21 T cell receptor beta chains from a single sample sequenced in a study of T cell responses to AZD1222 COVID-19 vaccine. Repertoires were generated with immunoSEQ multiplex PCR, while TCRdb's copy carries only in-frame clones and drops some. The table records 130,000 or so clones, more than 85% of them present only once. The sample was peripheral blood, taken 28 days after the second AZD1222 dose. The origin of the receptors is an adult who received the AZD1222 COVID-19 vaccine.

The chain carries TRBV5-6 and TRBJ2-2; TRBD2 agrees at 16 bases. The CDR3 is made up of 15 amino acids. In germline, CDR1 is SGHDT, CDR2 YYEEEE. The J segment lost 6 bases and the V segment lost 4 bases, leaving 0 bases of the junction unmatched. The CDR3 DNA reads TGTGCCAGCAGCGGGACTAGCGGGAGGGCCGGGGAGCTGTTTTTT. This codes for CASSGTSGRAGELFF.

A single count supports this clone. V is TRBV14 and J is TRBJ2-5; maybe TRBD2 (5 bases). The CDR3 extends over 17 amino acids. V was clipped by 4 bases and J by 1 base, with 19 bases between them. Germline V lookup: CDR1 SGHDN, CDR2 FVKESK. The CDR3 is CASSRQRRLKGQETQYF. The CDR3 DNA is TGTGCCAGCAGCCGCCAGAGGAGGCTTAAAGGCCAAGAGACCCAGTACTTC.

The chain carries TRBV18 and TRBJ2-7, with D uncertain. There are 13 residues in the CDR3. The germline gives CDR1 KGHSH, CDR2 LQKENI. V lost 4 bases and J 0 bases, leaving 7 bases between the germline ends. CDR3 protein: CASSQGPSYEQYV. The DNA of the CDR3 is TGTGCCAGCTCACAAGGTCCCTCCTACGAGCAGTACGTC.

This clone is a singleton in its sample. The chain's CDR3 is CASSQGTINGYTF. In nucleotides, the CDR3 is TGCGCCAGCAGCCAAGGGACTATAAATGGCTACACCTTC. The gene calls are TRBV4-1 and TRBJ1-2; D not certain. With 1 base removed from V and 6 bases from J, the gap between germline ends came to 9 bases. The CDR3 totals 13 residues. CDR1 and CDR2 from the germline V gene are MGHRA and YSYEKL.

V and J are TRBV7-6 and TRBJ2-5; D possibly matches TRBD1 or TRBD2 (7 bases each). Germline CDR1 is SGHVS and CDR2 is FNYEAQ. The CDR3 runs 13 residues. Trimming stripped 5 bases from V and 4 bases from J, with 11 bases between. The CDR3 reads CASSSGTVETQYF. In nucleotides, the CDR3 is TGTGCCAGCAGCAGCGGGACAGTAGAGACCCAGTACTTC.

This chain connects TRBV7-3 to TRBJ1-1; D is uncertain. Trimming removed 4 bases at V and 1 base at J, with 7 bases between. CDR3 length: 13 amino acids. The germline gives CDR1 SGHTA, CDR2 FQGTGA. This CDR3 reads CASSYPPNTEAFF. The CDR3 DNA sequence: TGTGCCAGCAGCTATCCACCGAACACTGAAGCTTTCTTT.

This clone was seen more than once but under ten times. The V and J genes are TRBV6-2 or TRBV6-3 and TRBJ2-7; either TRBD1 or TRBD2 may fit D (5 bases each). The CDR3 is 15 residues long. Trimming shortened V by 4 bases and J by 7 bases, and 20 bases separated the two germline ends. Germline V gene lookup returns CDR1 MNHEY and CDR2 SVGEGT. Here the CDR3 reads CASSSLRGLVGEQYF. CDR3 nucleotides: TGTGCCAGCAGTTCGCTCCGGGGCCTCGTGGGAGAGCAGTACTTC.

The genes are TRBV11-3 and TRBJ1-6; D is unresolved. The V end lost 1 base, the J end lost 7 bases, and 5 bases lay between the germline ends. CDR3 length equals 13 residues. Germline V gene lookup returns CDR1 SGHNT and CDR2 YENEEA. CDR3 nucleotides: TGTGCCAGCAGCTTAGGCCTAAATTCACCCCTCCACTTT. Translated: CASSLGLNSPLHF.

The gene calls are TRBV20-1 and TRBJ2-3; D is ambiguous. The V gene lost 3 bases and the J gene lost 0 bases, with 7 bases spanning the gap. CDR1 is DFQATT, CDR2 SNEGSKA, per germline (reference sequence). The CDR3 covers 13 residues. The CDR3 DNA reads as TGCAGTGCTAGTTTAATTAGCACAGATACGCAGTATTTT. Its protein is CSASLISTDTQYF.

The V call is TRBV11-2, the J call TRBJ2-5; maybe TRBD2 (6 bases). Germline V gene lookup returns CDR1 SGHAT and CDR2 FQNNGV. The V gene lost 3 bases and the J gene lost 3 bases, with 8 bases spanning the gap. The CDR3 spans 13 residues. CDR3 in amino acids: CASSFGGKETQYF. The DNA of the CDR3 is TGTGCCAGCAGCTTTGGAGGGAAAGAGACCCAGTACTTC. Full variable domain (outside the CDR3, taken from reference TRBV11-2 and TRBJ2-5): EAGVAQSPRYKIIEKRQSVAFWCNPISGHATLYWYQQILGQGPKLLIQFQNNGVVDDSQLPKDRFSAERLKGVDSTLKIQPAKLEDSAVYLCASSFGGKETQYFGPGTRLLVL.

The sample holds one count of this clone. V usage is TRBV12-3 or TRBV12-4 and J usage is TRBJ2-3; D might be TRBD2 (6 bases). Deletions cut 6 bases from V and 3 bases from J, with 10 bases between. CDR3 length: 13 amino acids. For the CDR3, the DNA is TGTGCCAGCAGGCCCGGGACTACAGATACGCAGTATTTT. It yields the protein CASRPGTTDTQYF.

The chain recombines TRBV5-1 with TRBJ2-7; the match to TRBD2 covers 8 bases. With 7 bases clipped from V and 2 bases from J, the junction kept 5 bases outside the gene matches. CDR1 SGHRS and CDR2 YFSETQ come from the germline V gene. CDR3 size: 13 residues. The CDR3 bases are TGCGCCAGCCGGGGGGGCCAGACCTACGAGCAGTACTTC. It encodes CASRGGQTYEQYF.

This clone occurred once. The chain joins TRBV7-6 to TRBJ2-1; 7 positions agree with TRBD2. The trim removed 6 bases at V and 3 bases at J, leaving 8 bases unmatched. CDR1 is SGHVS, CDR2 FNYEAQ, per germline. This CDR3 comprises 15 residues. The CDR3 DNA is TGTGCCAGCAGTACAACTAGCGCCTTCTACAATGAGCAGTTCTTC. Translated: CASSTTSAFYNEQFF.

The chain joins TRBV7-9 to TRBJ2-1, with 9 bases that match TRBD2. In germline, CDR1 is SEHNR, CDR2 FQNEAQ (reference sequence). The CDR3 extends over 16 amino acids. With 5 bases clipped from V and 3 bases from J, the junction kept 8 bases outside the gene matches. The CDR3 reads CASSHSGRVGYNEQFF. CDR3 bases: TGTGCCAGCAGCCATAGCGGGAGAGTAGGCTACAATGAGCAGTTCTTC.

This chain connects TRBV6-2 or TRBV6-3 to TRBJ1-1; D unclear. V was trimmed by 0 bases and J by 4 bases, leaving 12 bases between them. The CDR3 totals 15 residues. Looked up from germline, CDR1 is MNHEY and CDR2 is SVGEGT. CDR3 DNA sequence: TGTGCCAGCAGTTACTCTCGGCAGGCTGGCACTGAAGCTTTCTTT. This translates into CASSYSRQAGTEAFF.

The chain employs TRBV9 and TRBJ1-1, with D perhaps TRBD1 (5 bases). There are 13 residues in the CDR3. The V end was cut by 3 bases, the J end by 4 bases, with 10 bases between. CDR1 is SGDLS and CDR2 is YYNGEE in the germline V gene. Written as DNA, the CDR3 is TGTGCCAGCAGCGCGGGACTTTTCACTGAAGCTTTCTTT. Its protein is CASSAGLFTEAFF. The full variable domain, its missing parts supplied by reference TRBV9 and TRBJ1-1, is DSGVTQTPKHLITATGQRVTLRCSPRSGDLSVYWYQQSLDQGLQFLIQYYNGEERAKGNILERFSAQQFPDLHSELNLSSLELGDSALYFCASSAGLFTEAFFGQGTRLTVV.

The chain links TRBV16 to TRBJ2-5; no definite D call. Germline V gives CDR1 KGHSY, CDR2 FQNENV. The CDR3 is 13 amino acids. Trimming took 3 bases from V and 7 from J, leaving 12 bases between them. CDR3 sequence: CASSQNLQMTQYF. Written as DNA, the CDR3 is TGTGCCAGCAGCCAGAATCTGCAAATGACCCAGTACTTC.

The CDR3 region is CASSVNGRGTPGYTF. For the CDR3, the DNA is TGCGCCAGCAGTGTGAATGGTCGGGGTACTCCGGGCTACACCTTC. V is TRBV10-1 and J is TRBJ1-2, with D hard to call. The germline V gene encodes CDR1 WNHNN and CDR2 SYGVQD (reference sequence). Trimming removed 4 bases from V and 8 bases from J, with 20 bases in between. The CDR3 is made up of 15 amino acids.

The chain is built from TRBV11-3 and TRBJ2-1; 10 bases are shared with TRBD2. The CDR3 spans 18 residues. V trimming: 1 base; J trimming: 5 bases; junction bases outside the gene matches: 11. CDR1 and CDR2 (germline): SGHNT, YENEEA. As DNA, the CDR3 is TGTGCCAGCAGCTTAGCCCCCTTTCCAGCGGGAGGGAACAATGAGCAGTTCTTC. It yields the protein CASSLAPFPAGGNNEQFF.

The gene calls are TRBV7-9 and TRBJ1-3; no definite D call. Germline V gene lookup returns CDR1 SEHNR and CDR2 FQNEAQ (reference sequence). CDR3 length equals 12 residues. V lost 0 bases to trimming and J lost 3 bases, with 0 bases between them. CDR3 DNA: TGTGCCAGCAGCTTAGCTGGAAACACCATATATTTT. Its translation: CASSLAGNTIYF.

The chain uses TRBV7-2 and TRBJ1-2, with D possibly matching TRBD1 (5 bases). The CDR3 spans 14 residues. The germline V and J ends were trimmed by 7 bases and 2 bases, with 14 bases remaining between them. Germline assignment: CDR1 SGHTA and CDR2 FQGNSA. CDR3: CASTDRRGNYGYTF. The CDR3 DNA reads as TGTGCCAGCACTGACCGACGGGGGAACTATGGCTACACCTTC.